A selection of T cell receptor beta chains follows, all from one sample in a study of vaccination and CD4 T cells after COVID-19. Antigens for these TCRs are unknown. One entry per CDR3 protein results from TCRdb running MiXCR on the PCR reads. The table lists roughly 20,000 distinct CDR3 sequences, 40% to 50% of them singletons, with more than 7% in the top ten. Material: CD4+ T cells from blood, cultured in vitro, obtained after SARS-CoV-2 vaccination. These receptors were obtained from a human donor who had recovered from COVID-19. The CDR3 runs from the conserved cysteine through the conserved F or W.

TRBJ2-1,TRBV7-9,CASSLGLAPRSGDNEQFF
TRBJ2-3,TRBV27,CASHSPTREDTQYF
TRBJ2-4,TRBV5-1,CASSPNHSPGAKNIQYF
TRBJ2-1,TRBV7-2,CASSRPASERDEQFF
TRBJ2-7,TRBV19,CASSINSGTGREQYF
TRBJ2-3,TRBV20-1,CSATPGLAGVPDTQYF
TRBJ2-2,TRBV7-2,CASSFMTSGRTNTGELFF
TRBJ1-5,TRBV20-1,CSAAQGATQPQHF
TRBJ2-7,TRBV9,CASSVGQGAHEQYF
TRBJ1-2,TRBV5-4,CASSPVDNDYGYTF
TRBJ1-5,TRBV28,CASRGGGRSNQPQHF
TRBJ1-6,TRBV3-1,CASKAGDRGVNSPLHF
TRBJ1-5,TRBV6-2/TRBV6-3,CASSYRGGRSNQPQHF
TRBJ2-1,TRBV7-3,CASSLGPGSYNEQFF
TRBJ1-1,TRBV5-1,CASSRGQGSYTEAFF
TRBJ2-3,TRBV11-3,CASSFVSATDTQYF
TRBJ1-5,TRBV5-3,CARSQGNNSIRSNQPQHF
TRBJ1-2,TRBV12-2,CASRLVSGMDGYTF
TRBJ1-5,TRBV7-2,CASSLYHGGNQPQHF
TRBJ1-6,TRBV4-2,CASSQDDRVNSPLHF
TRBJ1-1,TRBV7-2,CASSPTGDRGTEAFF
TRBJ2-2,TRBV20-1,CSARRLAVTTGELFF
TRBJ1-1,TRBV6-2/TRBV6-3,CASTEAGFNTEAFF
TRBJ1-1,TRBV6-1,CASSERGNTEAFF
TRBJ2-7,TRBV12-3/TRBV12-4,CASSRRDSYEQYF
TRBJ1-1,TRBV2,CASSRVGQPNTEAFF